This T cell receptor beta chain emerged from a study of T cells after yellow fever vaccination. Findings of the study overall: On re-exposure, the response was weaker but peaked faster, at day 5 versus 15. From the bulk population, abundant clonotypes could contaminate and appear within FACS-sorted repertoires.

MiXCR, applied by TCRdb to the 5' RACE reads, yields one record per CDR3 protein. The table has more than 250,000 distinct CDR3 sequences, 6.8% seen once; the top ten hold roughly a sixth. Germline CDR1 and CDR2: SGHRS and YFSETQ. V shed 0 bases and J shed 5 bases, with 14 bases lying between them. CDR3 length equals 15 residues. This clonotype was found a few times. Its antigen is unidentified. The chain recombines TRBV5-1 with TRBJ2-5, with D perhaps being TRBD1 or TRBD2 (5 bases each). The specimen comprised PBMCs, sampled roughly 47 days after the first yellow fever vaccination. The receptor comes from a young man who received the YFV17D yellow fever vaccine. CDR3 nucleotide sequence: TGCGCCAGCAGCTTGGGGGACCCGAGGGTGGAGACCCAGTACTTC. Residues: CASSLGDPRVETQYF.